One T cell receptor beta chain is described in this entry. Its antigen is unknown. The record originates from a study of cytomegalovirus exposure and HLA in healthy donors. Across the study: In an early release, HLA-typed donors contributed about 80 million unique TCR sequences. Whole-study findings and limits: In a later analysis, TCR beta V- and J-gene trimming showed a link to a missense DCLRE1C variant. Confirmation was obtained in vitro that three CMV-associated chains are specific for CMV antigens. Later work found that TCR association rates differed between HLA loci; DRB1 had the most and HLA-C the fewest.

The PCR contained 60 Vbeta and 13 Jbeta primers. This table comes from immunoSEQ multiplex PCR, and its TCRdb copy is limited to in-frame clones, with some not included. The table lists around 250,000 clones, around 81% of them singletons. The origin of this receptor is a woman aged 55-70 years in good health and CMV-seropositive. Source material: PBMCs.

Here the CDR3 reads CAISATGDSGNTIYF. The CDR3 DNA reads as TGTGCCATCAGTGCGACAGGGGACTCTGGAAACACCATATATTTT. The J gene is TRBJ1-3, the V gene TRBV10-3; 8 nucleotides agree with TRBD1. The V gene's germline CDR1 is ENHRY and CDR2 SYGVKD. V was clipped by 4 bases and J by 0 bases; unmatched bases: 2. CDR3 length equals 15 residues.